The entry that follows covers one T cell receptor beta chain sequence. Its specificity is not known. Method: immunoSEQ multiplex PCR; TCRdb's copy keeps in-frame clones and lacks some. The table lists fewer than 200,000 clones, just under 95% of them singletons. This sample is part of a study of shared clonotypes between healthy human individuals. Study-wide results and caveats: A limitation of the genetic and exposure-history diversity represented arose from few donors. Rarefaction revealed incomplete sorted-subset sequencing despite large depth.

J gave up 8 bases and V 7 bases, and 7 bases lay outside the gene matches. Germline CDR1 and CDR2: SEHNR and FQNEAQ (reference sequence). The CDR3 loop spans 13 amino acids. The chain combines TRBV7-9 with TRBJ1-4; 7 nucleotides align to TRBD1. The TCR comes from a woman aged 30 to 39 in good health. Sequencing used naive CD4+ T cells sorted from blood. Subset indicated: CD45RA+ positively selected. The DNA of the CDR3 is TGTGCCAGCATCCGGACAGGATCGGAAAAACTGTTTTTT. Its translation: CASIRTGSEKLFF.